Each of the 21 T cell receptor beta chains below was sequenced from the same sample in a study of blood T cell repertoires in COVID-19. Sequencing was performed with immunoSEQ multiplex PCR; in TCRdb, only in-frame clones are kept and a portion is missing. The sample records fewer than 400,000 clones, 89% being singletons. The sequenced sample consisted of PBMCs or T cells enriched from blood (not recorded which). These receptor sequences come from a woman aged 25 to 45 who had recovered from COVID-19.

The V and J genes are TRBV15 and TRBJ2-7; 12 bases match TRBD1. The CDR3 is 17 amino acids. Looked up from germline, CDR1 is LNHNV and CDR2 is YYDKDF (reference sequence). Germline trimming cut 1 base from V and 9 bases from J; bases unmatched to any gene: 13. CDR3 DNA: TGTGCCACCAGCAGAGGTTCTCAGGGGACAGGGGGCATCGTGCAGTACTTC. It specifies CATSRGSQGTGGIVQYF.

J is TRBJ2-3 and V is TRBV5-1; D perhaps matches TRBD1 (6 bases). The CDR3 spans 15 residues. With 2 bases removed from V and 1 base from J, the gap between germline ends came to 11 bases. Germline CDR1 and CDR2: SGHRS and YFSETQ. The DNA for the CDR3 is TGCGCCAGCAGCTTCCGGGACACCCGCACAGATACGCAGTATTTT. Encoded protein: CASSFRDTRTDTQYF.

The V gene is TRBV9, the J gene TRBJ2-2; no clear D. Germline V gives CDR1 SGDLS, CDR2 YYNGEE. V was cut by 4 bases and J by 3 bases, with 4 bases left in between. This CDR3 contains 12 residues. CDR3 protein: CASSTYTGELFF. In nucleotides, the CDR3 is TGTGCCAGCAGCACTTACACCGGGGAGCTGTTTTTT.

The chain employs TRBV27 and TRBJ1-1; 8 bases line up with TRBD1. V lost 4 bases and J lost 0; bases outside the gene matches: 4. The CDR3 runs to 15 residues. CDR1 is MNHEY, CDR2 SMNVEV, per germline (reference sequence). The CDR3 spells CASSSRTGMNTEAFF. In DNA, the CDR3 is TGTGCCAGCAGTTCTCGGACAGGGATGAACACTGAAGCTTTCTTT.

The chain is built from TRBV6-5 and TRBJ1-1, with D maybe TRBD1 (6 bases). The CDR3 is 15 residues long. Trimming took 6 bases from V and 0 from J, leaving 14 bases between them. The germline V gene has CDR1 MNHEY and CDR2 SVGAGI. DNA for the CDR3: TGTGCCAGCAGACCTCAAGACAGGCTGAACACTGAAGCTTTCTTT. Its protein product is CASRPQDRLNTEAFF.

The gene calls are TRBV2 and TRBJ2-2, with a weak D call TRBD1 (5 bases). The germline CDR1 and CDR2 sequences are SNHLY and FYNNEI. Trimming stripped 3 bases from V and 5 bases from J, with 13 bases between. The CDR3 covers 15 residues. CDR3 region: CASSDPRVVTGELFF. In nucleotides, the CDR3 is TGTGCCAGCAGTGACCCCAGGGTAGTGACCGGGGAGCTGTTTTTT.

The chain combines TRBV9 with TRBJ2-1; a weak D match, TRBD2 (6 bases). Trimming took 0 bases from V and 9 from J, leaving 16 bases between them. This CDR3 region has 15 residues. Germline V CDR1 and CDR2: SGDLS, YYNGEE. CDR3 DNA sequence: TGTGCCAGCAGCGTAGTTAGCGGTAGAGGTGGTGAGCAGTTCTTC. Protein sequence: CASSVVSGRGGEQFF.

This rearrangement joins TRBV7-9 to TRBJ2-5, with TRBD2 matching 11 bases. Losses at the gene ends were 5 bases for V and 5 bases for J; bases not matched to a gene: 7. The CDR3 is made up of 15 amino acids. The germline V gene has CDR1 SEHNR and CDR2 FQNEAQ (reference sequence). DNA for the CDR3: TGTGCCAGCAGCATTCTACTAGCGGGAGTTGAGACCCAGTACTTC. It is translated as CASSILLAGVETQYF.

The chain links TRBV7-9 to TRBJ1-1; D call uncertain. This CDR3 is built from 13 residues. The germline CDR1 and CDR2 sequences are SEHNR and FQNEAQ (reference sequence). V dropped 4 bases and J dropped 4 bases, with 10 bases sitting between them. The CDR3, as DNA: TGTGCCAGCAGCTATGGCGCGGGCACTGAAGCTTTCTTT. Translated: CASSYGAGTEAFF.

The V gene is TRBV9, the J gene TRBJ2-3; TRBD2 might be the D (5 bases). This CDR3 is built from 15 residues. Germline V lookup: CDR1 SGDLS, CDR2 YYNGEE. Deletions cut 3 bases from V and 0 bases from J, with 11 bases between. CDR3 nucleotide sequence: TGTGCCAGCAGCGGACTACCCACTAGCACAGATACGCAGTATTTT. This translates into CASSGLPTSTDTQYF.

The chain links TRBV5-4 to TRBJ1-5; 8 nucleotides line up with TRBD1. This CDR3 contains 15 residues. The ends lost 2 bases at V and 6 bases at J; junction bases unmatched: 7. Germline V gene data show CDR1 as SGHNT and CDR2 as YYREEE (reference sequence). In nucleotides, the CDR3 is TGTGCCAGCAGCTTAGGTCCAGGGGGCCCTCAGCCCCAGCATTTT. The encoded protein is CASSLGPGGPQPQHF.

V usage is TRBV28 and J usage is TRBJ1-5; TRBD1 agrees at 7 bases. CDR1 and CDR2 from the germline V gene are MDHEN and SYDVKM. This CDR3 region has 15 residues. Trimming removed 5 bases from V and 2 bases from J; junction bases left unmatched: 6. The CDR3, as DNA: TGTGCCAGCAGTCCTATCACAGGGGGCAATCAGCCCCAGCATTTT. Encoded protein: CASSPITGGNQPQHF.

The rearrangement joins TRBV27 to TRBJ1-6; a possible D gene is TRBD1 (6 bases). Germline CDR1 reads MNHEY; CDR2 reads SMNVEV (reference sequence). Deletions cut 6 bases from V and 6 bases from J, with 12 bases between. The CDR3 consists of 14 residues. The CDR3 DNA sequence: TGTGCCAGCAGACGACAGGACATTAATTCACCCCTCCACTTT. Amino acid sequence: CASRRQDINSPLHF.

This clone was detected a few times. The V call is TRBV5-1, the J call TRBJ1-2; TRBD1 might be the D (6 bases). CDR1 SGHRS and CDR2 YFSETQ come from the germline V gene. V lost 1 base and J lost 3, with 16 bases in between. CDR3 length: 16 residues. CDR3 DNA: TGCGCCAGCAGCTTGTCCTTTCGTGCAGGGGACTATGGCTACACCTTC. Amino acid sequence: CASSLSFRAGDYGYTF.

Here the CDR3 DNA reads TGCGCCAGCAGCTTGACCCCAGGGACAGGGGGGAACACCATATATTTT. Encoded protein: CASSLTPGTGGNTIYF. This chain connects TRBV5-1 to TRBJ1-3, with 11 bases identical to TRBD1. V was clipped by 1 base and J by 7 bases; unmatched bases: 7. Germline V lookup: CDR1 SGHRS, CDR2 YFSETQ. This CDR3 is 16 amino acids long.

The V call is TRBV15, the J call TRBJ2-7; D call uncertain. CDR3 size: 13 residues. Trimming removed 8 bases from V and 6 bases from J, with 17 bases in between. CDR1 is LNHNV and CDR2 is YYDKDF in the germline V gene (reference sequence). The DNA for the CDR3 is TGTGCCACCCGAGCTGGCCTAGTCACCGAGCAGTACTTC. Translated: CATRAGLVTEQYF.

The rearrangement links TRBV29-1 to TRBJ2-1; D possibly corresponds to TRBD1 (5 bases). This CDR3 comprises 15 residues. The V and J ends lost 2 bases and 4 bases respectively, with 15 bases between them. Germline CDR1 and CDR2: SQVTM and ANQGSEA. This CDR3 is CSVERGPLAYNEQFF. CDR3 DNA: TGCAGCGTTGAAAGGGGTCCCTTGGCTTACAATGAGCAGTTCTTC.

The chain carries TRBV18 and TRBJ2-7; the match to TRBD1 covers 9 bases. J gave up 3 bases and V 5 bases, and 2 bases lay outside the gene matches. The CDR3 runs to 13 residues. Germline V lookup: CDR1 KGHSH, CDR2 LQKENI. Written as DNA, the CDR3 is TGTGCCAGCTCAGGGACAGGGAACTACGAGCAGTACTTC. Translating it yields CASSGTGNYEQYF.

The rearrangement joins TRBV11-2 to TRBJ2-7; 13 bases fit TRBD2. The trim removed 4 bases at V and 0 bases at J, leaving 9 bases unmatched. The V gene's germline CDR1 is SGHAT and CDR2 FQNNGV. The CDR3 extends over 18 amino acids. The CDR3 DNA reads as TGTGCCAGCAGCTCCTTTCCCGGACTAGCGGGAGCCTCCTACGAGCAGTACTTC. Translation gives CASSSFPGLAGASYEQYF.

This clone was recorded once. J is TRBJ2-1 and V is TRBV30; 10 bases line up with TRBD2. Germline CDR1 GTSNPN, CDR2 SVGIG (reference sequence). Trimming removed 0 bases from V and 8 bases from J; junction bases left unmatched: 7. The CDR3 is made up of 15 amino acids. CDR3 bases: TGTGCCTGGAGTGTGCAGCGGGGGGGCCGCGATGAGCAGTTCTTC. Translation gives CAWSVQRGGRDEQFF. The full variable domain, with the rest looked up from reference TRBV30 and TRBJ2-1, is SQTIHQWPATLVQPVGSPLSLECTVEGTSNPNLYWYRQAAGRGLQLLFYSVGIGQISSEVPQNLSASRPQDRQFILSSKKLLLSDSGFYLCAWSVQRGGRDEQFFGPGTRLTVL.

This clone was counted between two and nine times. The chain recombines TRBV7-9 with TRBJ2-7, with D unresolved. The CDR3 runs to 16 residues. Per the germline V gene, CDR1 is SEHNR and CDR2 is FQNEAQ (reference sequence). Trimming took 1 base from V and 0 from J, leaving 13 bases between them. The CDR3: CASSLDQRVGSYEQYF. In DNA, the CDR3 is TGTGCCAGCAGCTTAGATCAACGGGTTGGCTCCTACGAGCAGTACTTC.